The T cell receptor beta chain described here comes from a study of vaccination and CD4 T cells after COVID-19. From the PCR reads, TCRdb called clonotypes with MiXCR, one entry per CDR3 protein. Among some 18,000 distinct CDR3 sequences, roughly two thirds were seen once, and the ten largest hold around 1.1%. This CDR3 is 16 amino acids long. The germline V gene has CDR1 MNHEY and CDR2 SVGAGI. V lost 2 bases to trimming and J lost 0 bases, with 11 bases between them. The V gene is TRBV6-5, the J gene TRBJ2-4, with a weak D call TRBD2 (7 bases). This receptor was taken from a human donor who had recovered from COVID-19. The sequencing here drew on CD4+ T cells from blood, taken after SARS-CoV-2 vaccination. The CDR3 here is CASSYGGALAKNIQYF. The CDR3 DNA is TGTGCCAGCAGTTACGGGGGGGCCCTAGCCAAAAACATTCAGTACTTC.